The 26 T cell receptor beta chains below were found in one sample sequenced in a study of Ad26.COV2.S vaccination and SARS-CoV-2 variants. The repertoire was sequenced with immunoSEQ multiplex PCR; TCRdb's copy has only in-frame clones and lacks some. The sample holds about 280,000 clones, 80% to 90% seen once. Treatment reported: some 20 received Ad26.COV2.S at low or high dose, single or two shots; about five received placebo; per-sample allocation not given. Sampling took place 63 days after the first vaccine or placebo injection. The source was peripheral blood, collected in a trial of Ad26.COV2.S vaccine versus placebo. These receptors were obtained from a person aged 18-65 years who received the Ad26.COV2.S COVID-19 vaccine or a placebo.

This clone is a singleton in its sample. The V and J genes are TRBV7-9 and TRBJ2-3; TRBD2 is a possible D gene (5 bases). V lost 1 base and J 2 bases, leaving 10 bases between the germline ends. Germline loops: CDR1 SEHNR, CDR2 FQNEAQ (reference sequence). The CDR3 is made up of 15 amino acids. CDR3 bases: TGTGCCAGCAGCTTAGATCCGGGGAACACAGATACGCAGTATTTT. The encoded protein is CASSLDPGNTDTQYF.

This sequence joins TRBV19 and TRBJ1-2; 12 nucleotides match TRBD1. Germline CDR1 reads LNHDA; CDR2 reads SQIVND (reference sequence). CDR3 size: 17 residues. The trim removed 1 base at V and 6 bases at J, leaving 9 bases unmatched. CDR3 amino acids: CASSIAGTGGALDGYTF. As DNA, the CDR3 is TGTGCCAGTAGTATAGCGGGGACAGGGGGCGCGTTGGATGGCTACACCTTC.

CDR3 coding DNA: TGTGCCAGCAGCCGGGACCTCCTGGGTGAAAAACTGTTTTTT. Translating gives CASSRDLLGEKLFF. This chain connects TRBV5-6 to TRBJ1-4; tentatively, D is TRBD1 (5 bases). V was pared by 4 bases and J by 7 bases, with 14 bases between. Per the germline V gene, CDR1 is SGHDT and CDR2 is YYEEEE. The CDR3 covers 14 residues.

The J gene is TRBJ2-3, the V gene TRBV9, with a tentative D call TRBD2 (6 bases). Germline-derived CDR1 and CDR2 are SGDLS and YYNGEE. The CDR3 consists of 13 residues. V gave up 3 bases and J gave up 5 bases, with 10 bases separating them. The CDR3 spells CASSGDSKDTQYF. The DNA of the CDR3 is TGTGCCAGCAGCGGGGACTCCAAAGATACGCAGTATTTT.

This chain joins TRBV28 and TRBJ2-5; 14 bases align to TRBD2. The CDR3 length is 16 residues. Germline-derived CDR1 and CDR2 are MDHEN and SYDVKM. The trim removed 6 bases at V and 4 bases at J, leaving 7 bases unmatched. The CDR3 loop reads CASRPLGLAGAETQYF. CDR3 DNA sequence: TGTGCCAGCAGACCCCTGGGACTAGCGGGAGCAGAGACCCAGTACTTC.

The chain is built from TRBV7-9 and TRBJ1-3; D perhaps matches TRBD1 (6 bases). Germline CDR1 and CDR2: SEHNR and FQNEAQ (reference sequence). This CDR3 is 19 amino acids long. V was pared by 0 bases and J by 2 bases, with 20 bases between. Here the CDR3 reads CASSLARGINRETGNTIYF. In DNA, the CDR3 is TGTGCCAGCAGCTTAGCGAGGGGGATTAACAGGGAAACTGGAAACACCATATATTTT.

This clone appeared once. V usage is TRBV10-3 and J usage is TRBJ2-7; D might be TRBD1 (6 bases). CDR1 and CDR2 (germline): ENHRY, SYGVKD. The CDR3 covers 13 residues. The V end lost 8 bases, the J end lost 4 bases, and 15 bases lay between the germline ends. CDR3 in amino acids: CAIGGTSIYEQYF. Written as DNA, the CDR3 is TGTGCCATCGGTGGGACATCTATTTACGAGCAGTACTTC.

This chain connects TRBV5-6 to TRBJ2-3, with 8 bases fitting TRBD2. V gave up 4 bases and J gave up 0 bases; unmatched junction bases: 7. The CDR3 runs to 16 residues. CDR1 is SGHDT and CDR2 is YYEEEE in the germline V gene. The CDR3 loop reads CASSPATSGSTDTQYF. As DNA, the CDR3 is TGTGCCAGCAGCCCAGCAACTAGCGGTAGCACAGATACGCAGTATTTT.

This clone was picked up one time. J is TRBJ1-4 and V is TRBV27, with D possibly matching TRBD1 (5 bases). This CDR3 is 15 amino acids long. Germline CDR1 is MNHEY and CDR2 is SMNVEV (reference sequence). V lost 5 bases and J lost 0, with 10 bases in between. This CDR3 reads CASSQRQSTNEKLFF. The CDR3 coding sequence is TGTGCCAGCAGTCAGCGACAGTCAACTAATGAAAAACTGTTTTTT. The full variable domain, rest sourced from reference TRBV27 and TRBJ1-4, is EAQVTQNPRYLITVTGKKLTVTCSQNMNHEYMSWYRQDPGLGLRQIYYSMNVEVTDKGDVPEGYKVSRKEKRNFPLILESPSPNQTSLYFCASSQRQSTNEKLFFGSGTQLSVL.

This CDR3 reads CASSDLAGRYEFF. CDR3 in DNA: TGTGCCAGCAGTGATCTAGCGGGACGTTATGAGTTCTTC. The chain couples TRBV12-3 or TRBV12-4 to TRBJ2-1, with TRBD2 matching 9 bases. J gave up 14 bases and V 5 bases, and 10 bases lay outside the gene matches. This CDR3 is built from 13 residues.

The genes are TRBV9 and TRBJ1-1; 7 nucleotides agree with TRBD1. The CDR3 covers 15 residues. The trim removed 0 bases at V and 8 bases at J, leaving 10 bases unmatched. The germline V gene has CDR1 SGDLS and CDR2 YYNGEE. The CDR3 bases are TGTGCCAGCAGCGTAGTCATCGGGGACAGAACAGAAGCTTTCTTT. This translates into CASSVVIGDRTEAFF.

V gene TRBV7-7 combines with J gene TRBJ2-2; 11 nucleotides align to TRBD2. V trimming: 5 bases; J trimming: 2 bases; junction bases outside the gene matches: 7. The CDR3 runs to 17 residues. The germline V gene encodes CDR1 SSHAT and CDR2 FNYEAQ (reference sequence). Written as DNA, the CDR3 is TGTGCCAGCAGCCCGGTGCGACTAGCGGGAAACACCGGGGAGCTGTTTTTT. Translating it yields CASSPVRLAGNTGELFF.

CDR3 bases: TGTGCCAGCAGCTTAGCTGCCCCGGTTGGTGAGCAGTACTTC. The encoded protein is CASSLAAPVGEQYF. The V gene is TRBV7-2, the J gene TRBJ2-7; D gene ambiguous. The CDR3 totals 14 residues. The ends were cut back, 0 bases at V and 7 bases at J, with 13 bases in the middle. Germline CDR1 and CDR2: SGHTA and FQGNSA.

This chain joins TRBV7-9 and TRBJ2-1; TRBD2 agrees at 10 bases. V trimming: 5 bases; J trimming: 7 bases; junction bases outside the gene matches: 11. Germline V lookup: CDR1 SEHNR, CDR2 FQNEAQ (reference sequence). The CDR3 contains 16 residues. In nucleotides, the CDR3 is TGTGCCAGCAGCGCCGCTCCTAGCGGGGGACGTAATGAGCAGTTCTTC. It codes for CASSAAPSGGRNEQFF.

In its sample, this clone was seen a few times. The chain joins TRBV5-5 to TRBJ1-6; a possible D gene is TRBD1 (5 bases). CDR1 and CDR2 (germline): SGHKS, YYEKEE (reference sequence). Trimming removed 1 base at V and 8 bases at J, with 10 bases between. The CDR3 is made up of 14 amino acids. CDR3 residues: CASSLLRVDSPLHF. Here the CDR3 DNA reads TGTGCCAGCAGCTTGCTCAGGGTGGATTCACCCCTCCACTTT.

This clone was recorded only once. The chain has TRBV5-6 and TRBJ2-7; possibly TRBD2 for D (6 bases). V shed 2 bases and J shed 7 bases, with 16 bases lying between them. Germline CDR1 and CDR2: SGHDT and YYEEEE. CDR3 size: 14 residues. CDR3 residues: CASSFSAGLREQYF. In nucleotides, the CDR3 is TGTGCCAGCAGCTTTAGTGCGGGGCTGAGGGAGCAGTACTTC. The whole variable domain, remainder taken from reference TRBV5-6 and TRBJ2-7, is DAGVTQSPTHLIKTRGQQVTLRCSPKSGHDTVSWYQQALGQGPQFIFQYYEEEERQRGNFPDRFSGHQFPNYSSELNVNALLLGDSALYLCASSFSAGLREQYFGPGTRLTVT.

This chain uses TRBV11-2 with TRBJ2-3; D is ambiguous. V lost 5 bases to trimming and J lost 6 bases, with 6 bases between them. The CDR3 totals 11 residues. Germline V gives CDR1 SGHAT, CDR2 FQNNGV. CDR3 DNA sequence: TGTGCCAGCAGCCTTAGTGATACGCAGTATTTT. Encoded protein: CASSLSDTQYF.

Written as DNA, the CDR3 is TGTGCCAGCAGTTTAATCGACAATGAGCAGTTCTTC. Its translation is CASSLIDNEQFF. The rearrangement joins TRBV12-3 or TRBV12-4 to TRBJ2-1; D not certain. V was shortened by 2 bases and J by 5 bases, with 4 bases between the two germline ends. The CDR3 loop spans 12 amino acids.

In regard to this clone: A junction end diverges from the germline sequence, so it may reflect a read error. J is TRBJ2-1 and V is TRBV7-7; 10 bases are a match to TRBD1. CDR3 size: 16 residues. CDR1 is SSHAT, CDR2 FNYEAQ, per germline (reference sequence). CDR3 coding DNA: TGTGCTAGCAGCCCGTCCTGGGACAGGGGTGTCAGGGAGCAGTTCTTC. Its translation: CASSPSWDRGVREQFF.

This chain uses TRBV10-3 with TRBJ2-7; D is perhaps TRBD1 (6 bases). Between the trimmed V and J ends, which lost 5 bases and 2 bases, there was a span of 16 bases. The germline V gene encodes CDR1 ENHRY and CDR2 SYGVKD. The CDR3 extends over 15 amino acids. In DNA, the CDR3 is TGTGCCATCAGTACTGGGGAAGGGGGTCCCTACGAGCAGTACTTC. Translated, it gives CAISTGEGGPYEQYF.

This sequence joins TRBV2 and TRBJ2-2; the D gene is possibly TRBD1 (5 bases). The germline CDR1 and CDR2 sequences are SNHLY and FYNNEI. Trimming removed 2 bases at V and 7 bases at J, with 8 bases between. The CDR3 has 13 amino acids. The chain's CDR3 is CASSEQGGGELFF. CDR3 in DNA: TGTGCCAGCAGTGAACAGGGTGGCGGGGAGCTGTTTTTT.

The chain recombines TRBV3-1 (or the pseudogene TRBV3-2) with TRBJ1-5, with D hard to call. The CDR3 loop spans 15 amino acids. Germline V gene data show CDR1 as LGHDT and CDR2 as YNNKEL (reference sequence). Between the trimmed V and J ends, which lost 1 base and 2 bases, there was a span of 9 bases. The CDR3 region is CASSQGLLGNQPQHF. CDR3 in DNA: TGTGCCAGCAGCCAAGGCCTGTTAGGCAATCAGCCCCAGCATTTT.

This chain joins TRBV15 and TRBJ1-1, with TRBD1 identical over 7 bases. CDR3 size: 14 residues. Per germline, CDR1 LNHNV and CDR2 YYDKDF (reference sequence). With 4 bases clipped from V and 0 bases from J, the junction kept 2 bases outside the gene matches. CDR3 in amino acids: CATSKDRVNTEAFF. CDR3 bases: TGTGCCACCAGCAAAGACAGGGTGAACACTGAAGCTTTCTTT.

The chain is built from TRBV2 and TRBJ1-2, with 12 bases fitting TRBD1. The CDR3 contains 15 residues. V trimming: 6 bases; J trimming: 7 bases; junction bases outside the gene matches: 9. CDR1 SNHLY and CDR2 FYNNEI come from the germline V gene. The CDR3 protein is CASRAAGTGGRGYTF. DNA for the CDR3: TGTGCCAGCAGGGCCGCCGGGACAGGGGGCCGTGGCTACACCTTC.

V usage is TRBV6-4 and J usage is TRBJ1-1, with D uncertain. There are 14 residues in the CDR3. Looked up from germline, CDR1 is MRHNA and CDR2 is SNTAGT. The V and J ends lost 6 bases and 4 bases respectively, with 15 bases between them. The CDR3 bases are TGTGCCAGCAGACCGACACCGCTACGCACTGAAGCTTTCTTT. It encodes CASRPTPLRTEAFF.

V gene TRBV7-2 combines with J gene TRBJ2-2; 12 nucleotides line up with TRBD2. Germline assignment: CDR1 SGHTA and CDR2 FQGNSA. V trimming: 6 bases; J trimming: 6 bases; junction bases outside the gene matches: 11. The CDR3 is 17 amino acids. Written as DNA, the CDR3 is TGTGCCAGCAGACCAAGGGCTAGCGGGAGGGCCGCCGGGGAGCTGTTTTTT. It is translated as CASRPRASGRAAGELFF.